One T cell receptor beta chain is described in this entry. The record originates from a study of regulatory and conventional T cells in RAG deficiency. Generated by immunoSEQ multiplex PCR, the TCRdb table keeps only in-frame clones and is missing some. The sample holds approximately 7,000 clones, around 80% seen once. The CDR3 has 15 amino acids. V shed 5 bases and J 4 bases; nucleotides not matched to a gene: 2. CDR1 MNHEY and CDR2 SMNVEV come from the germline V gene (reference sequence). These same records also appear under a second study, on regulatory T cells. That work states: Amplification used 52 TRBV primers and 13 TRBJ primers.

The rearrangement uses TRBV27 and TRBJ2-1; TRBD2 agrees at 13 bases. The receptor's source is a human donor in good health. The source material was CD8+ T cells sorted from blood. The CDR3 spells CASSPGLAGYNEQFF. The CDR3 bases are TGTGCCAGCAGTCCGGGACTAGCGGGGTACAATGAGCAGTTCTTC.